This T cell receptor (beta chain) was documented in a study of blood T cells in healthy people across ages. Sample-barcoded 5' priming and a J-beta primer mix drove a second PCR of 7 to 11 cycles. Every molecule of cDNA carried a tag from a template-switch adaptor with 12 random nucleotides. TCRdb called the 5' RACE reads again in MiXCR, with one record for every CDR3 protein. The profile shows 800,000 to 950,000 distinct CDR3 sequences, almost 30% of them singletons. The V gene lost 6 bases and the J gene lost 6 bases, with 9 bases spanning the gap. This CDR3 has 12 residues. Germline assignment: CDR1 MDHEN and CDR2 SYDVKM. This sample was also put to use in a study of T cells of mothers and their children.

This TCR derives from a woman in her thirties or forties in good health. V usage is TRBV28 and J usage is TRBJ1-5; D is ambiguous. Sequencing was performed on blood. The DNA of the CDR3 is TGTGCCAGCAGGTACCAAGTTCAGCCCCAGCATTTT. Amino acids: CASRYQVQPQHF.